The 32 T cell receptor beta chains reported below all come from one sample, sequenced in a study of CD8 T cell repertoires and HIV-1 epitope variants. Profiled with immunoSEQ multiplex PCR; TCRdb holds only in-frame clones, not every one. The sample contains about 5,000 clones, about 67% of which appear only once. Their specific antigens are unknown. The sequenced sample consisted of cultured CD8+ T cells derived from PBMCs. All receptors derive from a male donor with HIV.

The CDR3 nucleotides are TGTGCCAGCAGTCCTTGGACAGATGAGGATGAAAAACTGTTTTTT. Translating gives CASSPWTDEDEKLFF. The chain has TRBV27 and TRBJ1-4; a possible D gene is TRBD1 (6 bases). V was pared by 5 bases and J by 6 bases, with 16 bases between. There are 15 residues in the CDR3. CDR1 is MNHEY, CDR2 SMNVEV, per germline (reference sequence). The full variable domain, its missing parts supplied by reference TRBV27 and TRBJ1-4, is EAQVTQNPRYLITVTGKKLTVTCSQNMNHEYMSWYRQDPGLGLRQIYYSMNVEVTDKGDVPEGYKVSRKEKRNFPLILESPSPNQTSLYFCASSPWTDEDEKLFFGSGTQLSVL.

The rearrangement uses TRBV25-1 and TRBJ1-4, with TRBD1 matching 9 bases. The CDR3 consists of 14 residues. The V gene end was trimmed by 2 bases and the J gene end by 5 bases; junction bases not matched to a gene: 0. Germline V gives CDR1 MGHDK, CDR2 SYGVNS. As DNA, the CDR3 is TGTGCCAGCAGTGAAGGGACAGGGAATGAAAAACTGTTTTTT. Amino acids: CASSEGTGNEKLFF. Supplemented by reference TRBV25-1 and TRBJ1-4, the full variable domain reads EADIYQTPRYLVIGTGKKITLECSQTMGHDKMYWYQQDPGMELHLIHYSYGVNSTEKGDLSSESTVSRIRTEHFPLTLESARPSHTSQYLCASSEGTGNEKLFFGSGTQLSVL.

The V call is TRBV19, the J call TRBJ2-7, with D possibly TRBD1 on 5 matching bases. Trimming cost V 3 bases and J 0 bases, with 9 bases left between them. This CDR3 region has 14 residues. Germline V gene data show CDR1 as LNHDA and CDR2 as SQIVND (reference sequence). CDR3 sequence: CASSISGNSYEQYF. CDR3 DNA: TGTGCCAGTAGTATCTCAGGGAACTCCTACGAGCAGTACTTC.

The chain employs TRBV15 and TRBJ1-1; D ambiguous. V lost 0 bases and J 2 bases, leaving 10 bases between the germline ends. Germline V gene data show CDR1 as LNHNV and CDR2 as YYDKDF (reference sequence). The CDR3 is 15 amino acids. The CDR3 region is CATSRDRGLNTEAFF. CDR3 bases: TGTGCCACCAGCAGAGACCGGGGTTTAAACACTGAAGCTTTCTTT. The whole variable domain, remainder taken from reference TRBV15 and TRBJ1-1, is DAMVIQNPRYQVTQFGKPVTLSCSQTLNHNVMYWYQQKSSQAPKLLFHYYDKDFNNEADTPDNFQSRRPNTSFCFLDIRSPGLGDTAMYLCATSRDRGLNTEAFFGQGTRLTVV.

The chain employs TRBV30 and TRBJ2-2; 8 bases fit TRBD2. This CDR3 has 15 residues. Germline values: CDR1 GTSNPN, CDR2 SVGIG (reference sequence). V lost 2 bases to trimming and J lost 4 bases; unmatched junction nucleotides: 6. The CDR3 region has the DNA TGTGCCTGGAGTTTGGGACTAGGTACCACCGGGGAGCTGTTTTTT. Protein sequence: CAWSLGLGTTGELFF.

The chain combines TRBV4-2 with TRBJ1-3; no clear D gene. The CDR3 covers 19 residues. The ends were cut back, 0 bases at V and 1 base at J, with 19 bases in the middle. CDR1 is LGHNA and CDR2 is YNFKEQ in the germline V gene. The chain's CDR3 is CASSQESSRSRPSGNTIYF. CDR3 DNA sequence: TGTGCCAGCAGCCAAGAGAGTTCGCGGTCTCGGCCGTCTGGAAACACCATATATTTT.

This clone was picked up one time. The gene calls are TRBV27 and TRBJ1-4; 9 positions agree with TRBD1. With 5 bases clipped from V and 4 bases from J, the junction kept 20 bases outside the gene matches. The CDR3 extends over 20 amino acids. The germline gives CDR1 MNHEY, CDR2 SMNVEV (reference sequence). This CDR3 is CASSAHRGQGVANVNEKLFF. The CDR3 DNA reads TGTGCCAGCAGTGCGCACAGGGGACAGGGAGTTGCAAATGTTAATGAAAAACTGTTTTTT.

This clone occurred a few times. This sequence joins TRBV28 and TRBJ1-1, with D unresolved. This CDR3 spans 14 amino acids. V was pared by 6 bases and J by 1 base, with 12 bases between. Germline V gene sequence: CDR1 MDHEN, CDR2 SYDVKM. The CDR3 here is CASRPPLQNTEAFF. CDR3 bases: TGTGCCAGCAGGCCCCCCCTCCAGAACACTGAAGCTTTCTTT.

The chain links TRBV9 to TRBJ1-1, with 7 bases that match TRBD1. The V and J ends lost 4 bases and 6 bases, in that order; junction bases with no gene match: 3. This CDR3 has 12 residues. Germline lookup yields CDR1 SGDLS and CDR2 YYNGEE. The CDR3 here is CASSQGTAEAFF. CDR3 sequence (DNA): TGTGCCAGCAGCCAAGGGACAGCTGAAGCTTTCTTT.

V usage is TRBV28 and J usage is TRBJ1-5, with D maybe TRBD1 (5 bases). The CDR3 is 18 residues long. V lost 4 bases to trimming and J lost 6 bases, with 25 bases between them. Germline V CDR1 and CDR2: MDHEN, SYDVKM. The CDR3 protein is CASSWGTENGAGSQPQHF. The CDR3 DNA is TGTGCCAGCAGTTGGGGTACGGAAAACGGGGCAGGAAGTCAGCCCCAGCATTTT.

This clone came up once. The chain carries TRBV7-2 and TRBJ2-3, with 9 positions matching TRBD1. CDR1 and CDR2 (germline): SGHTA, FQGNSA. CDR3 length equals 15 residues. The V gene end was trimmed by 5 bases and the J gene end by 3 bases; junction bases not matched to a gene: 6. The CDR3: CASSRAGTGTDTQYF. The CDR3 DNA reads as TGTGCCAGCAGCCGAGCCGGGACAGGGACAGATACGCAGTATTTT.

The chain employs TRBV7-9 and TRBJ2-2, with TRBD1 matching 12 bases. From germline, CDR1 is SEHNR and CDR2 FQNEAQ (reference sequence). The CDR3 is 18 residues long. The V and J ends lost 5 bases and 4 bases, in that order; junction bases with no gene match: 11. The CDR3 is CASSPSPGTGGITGELFF. CDR3 bases: TGTGCCAGCAGCCCCTCCCCCGGGACAGGGGGCATCACCGGGGAGCTGTTTTTT.

The genes are TRBV2 and TRBJ2-3; D might be TRBD2 (5 bases). CDR3 length: 14 residues. Trimming pared 6 bases from V and 6 bases from J, leaving 16 bases between. The germline gives CDR1 SNHLY, CDR2 FYNNEI. DNA for the CDR3: TGTGCCAGCAGCAGGACTCCGGGCGTGGATACGCAGTATTTT. Protein product: CASSRTPGVDTQYF.

This clone was detected only once. The chain uses TRBV4-3 and TRBJ2-1; a possible D gene is TRBD1 (5 bases). Looked up from germline, CDR1 is LGHNA and CDR2 is YSLEER. CDR3 length: 19 amino acids. V gave up 1 base and J gave up 0 bases, with 19 bases separating them. CDR3 DNA: TGCGCCAGCAGCCAAGTCTGGGGTTCAGGGTCTAGCTCCTACAATGAGCAGTTCTTC. Its protein product is CASSQVWGSGSSSYNEQFF.

This clone was counted once. The CDR3 protein is CASSLEAWGEQYF. DNA for the CDR3: TGTGCCAGCAGCCTGGAGGCTTGGGGGGAGCAGTACTTC. This chain connects TRBV13 to TRBJ2-7; D might be TRBD1 or TRBD2, each matching 5 bases. In germline, CDR1 is PRHDT, CDR2 FYEKMQ (reference sequence). The V end lost 5 bases, the J end lost 7 bases, and 15 bases lay between the germline ends. The CDR3 is 13 residues long.

The gene calls are TRBV27 and TRBJ2-1; the match to TRBD2 covers 9 bases. This CDR3 spans 17 amino acids. Germline CDR1 and CDR2: MNHEY and SMNVEV (reference sequence). V shed 4 bases, J shed 0 bases, and the junction held 7 bases outside the gene matches. CDR3 in DNA: TGTGCCAGCAGTTCCCAGACTAGCGGTAGCTCCTACAATGAGCAGTTCTTC. Translation: CASSSQTSGSSYNEQFF.

V and J are TRBV7-7 and TRBJ2-2; 7 nucleotides agree with TRBD2. Looked up from germline, CDR1 is SSHAT and CDR2 is FNYEAQ (reference sequence). CDR3 length equals 16 residues. The trim removed 4 bases at V and 1 base at J, leaving 6 bases unmatched. The CDR3 DNA follows: TGTGCCAGCAGCTCTTTTCCGGGGGGGAACACCGGGGAGCTGTTTTTT. Translation: CASSSFPGGNTGELFF.

The chain has TRBV5-1 and TRBJ2-4; D remains ambiguous. CDR1 is SGHRS, CDR2 YFSETQ, per germline. The CDR3 has 15 amino acids. V was cut by 0 bases and J by 6 bases, with 13 bases left in between. The CDR3 reads CASSLEPSGSNIQYF. DNA for the CDR3: TGCGCCAGCAGCTTGGAACCTTCGGGCTCAAACATTCAGTACTTC.

The chain links TRBV4-1 to TRBJ2-1; TRBD2 matches at 10 bases. Germline loops: CDR1 MGHRA, CDR2 YSYEKL. V trimming: 1 base; J trimming: 0 bases; junction bases outside the gene matches: 6. This CDR3 is built from 18 residues. CDR3 nucleotides: TGCGCCAGCAGCCAAGTTCTCAGCGGGGGGGACTCCTACAATGAGCAGTTCTTC. Its protein product is CASSQVLSGGDSYNEQFF.

The chain couples TRBV11-2 to TRBJ2-1, with 8 bases that match TRBD2. The CDR3 is 15 residues long. J gave up 8 bases and V 1 base, and 7 bases lay outside the gene matches. CDR1 and CDR2 (germline): SGHAT, FQNNGV. The CDR3 DNA is TGTGCCAGCAGCTTAGTAAGCGGGAGCGCTCATGAGCAGTTCTTC. Translation: CASSLVSGSAHEQFF.

This chain uses TRBV28 with TRBJ1-1; tentative D call: TRBD1 (5 bases). Germline-derived CDR1 and CDR2 are MDHEN and SYDVKM. The V end lost 4 bases, the J end lost 3 bases, and 12 bases lay between the germline ends. This CDR3 has 14 residues. DNA for the CDR3: TGTGCCAGCAGTTCAGGGACCGGGGACACTGAAGCTTTCTTT. Translation: CASSSGTGDTEAFF. Full variable domain (missing parts from reference TRBV28 and TRBJ1-1): DVKVTQSSRYLVKRTGEKVFLECVQDMDHENMFWYRQDPGLGLRLIYFSYDVKMKEKGDIPEGYSVSREKKERFSLILESASTNQTSMYLCASSSGTGDTEAFFGQGTRLTVV.

This clone has more than one count but fewer than ten. This chain uses TRBV28 with TRBJ2-7, with D perhaps TRBD2 (6 bases). This CDR3 is built from 13 residues. From germline, CDR1 is MDHEN and CDR2 SYDVKM. V lost 5 bases and J lost 4, with 12 bases in between. Written as DNA, the CDR3 is TGTGCCAGCAGTCCCACACTAGCTTACGAGCAGTACTTC. This sequence encodes CASSPTLAYEQYF.

The rearrangement links TRBV7-6 to TRBJ2-7, with a tentative D call TRBD2 (6 bases). This CDR3 is built from 19 residues. The V gene's germline CDR1 is SGHVS and CDR2 FNYEAQ. The V end lost 1 base, the J end lost 2 bases, and 24 bases lay between the germline ends. CDR3 DNA: TGTGCCAGCAGCTTAGGAGGGTTGGGGTCCAGCGGGCCGGCCTACGAGCAGTACTTC. This gives the protein CASSLGGLGSSGPAYEQYF. Full variable domain (missing parts from reference TRBV7-6 and TRBJ2-7): GAGVSQSPRYKVTKRGQDVALRCDPISGHVSLYWYRQALGQGPEFLTYFNYEAQQDKSGLPNDRFSAERPEGSISTLTIQRTEQRDSAMYRCASSLGGLGSSGPAYEQYFGPGTRLTVT.

This clone showed up just once. This rearrangement joins TRBV19 to TRBJ2-1; TRBD2 matches at 9 bases. CDR3 size: 16 residues. Germline values: CDR1 LNHDA, CDR2 SQIVND (reference sequence). The J segment lost 10 bases and the V segment lost 3 bases, leaving 13 bases of the junction unmatched. CDR3 residues: CASSITAGGSVQEQFF. The DNA for the CDR3 is TGTGCCAGTAGTATTACGGCGGGGGGGTCAGTACAGGAGCAGTTCTTC.

The rearrangement joins TRBV11-1 to TRBJ1-1; D may be TRBD1 (5 bases). In germline, CDR1 is SGHAT, CDR2 FQDESV (reference sequence). This CDR3 comprises 16 residues. Trimming removed 2 bases from V and 1 base from J, with 14 bases in between. CDR3 DNA sequence: TGTGCCAGCAGCTTATTTCCAGGGATGGCGAACACTGAAGCTTTCTTT. This translates into CASSLFPGMANTEAFF.

The chain combines TRBV30 with TRBJ1-1, with D possibly TRBD1 on 6 matching bases. Germline CDR1 is GTSNPN and CDR2 is SVGIG (reference sequence). V lost 1 base and J lost 5, with 8 bases in between. CDR3 length: 12 amino acids. CDR3 sequence: CAWSAQGTEAFF. CDR3 in DNA: TGTGCCTGGAGTGCACAGGGAACTGAAGCTTTCTTT.

This chain connects TRBV7-7 to TRBJ2-3; D remains unclear. V was cut by 5 bases and J by 0 bases, with 9 bases left in between. CDR1 and CDR2 from the germline V gene are SSHAT and FNYEAQ (reference sequence). CDR3 size: 14 residues. The CDR3 protein is CASSPDGSTDTQYF. DNA of the CDR3: TGTGCCAGCAGCCCAGACGGAAGCACAGATACGCAGTATTTT. The full variable domain, completed using reference TRBV7-7 and TRBJ2-3, is GAGVSQSPRYKVTKRGQDVTLRCDPISSHATLYWYQQALGQGPEFLTYFNYEAQPDKSGLPSDRFSAERPEGSISTLTIQRTEQRDSAMYRCASSPDGSTDTQYFGPGTRLTVL.

This chain links TRBV25-1 with TRBJ1-5; 11 nucleotides align to TRBD1. CDR1 is MGHDK and CDR2 is SYGVNS in the germline V gene. The V segment lost 10 bases and the J segment 7 bases; nucleotides outside the gene matches: 9. This CDR3 spans 14 amino acids. Here the CDR3 reads CATQPGQGDQPQHF. CDR3 in DNA: TGTGCCACCCAACCGGGACAGGGGGACCAGCCCCAGCATTTT.

V and J are TRBV19 and TRBJ2-7; 11 bases map to TRBD1. Germline assignment: CDR1 LNHDA and CDR2 SQIVND (reference sequence). This CDR3 spans 14 amino acids. J was trimmed by 4 bases and V by 5 bases; bases with no gene match: 4. The CDR3, as DNA: TGTGCCAGTAGTGCCCGGGACAGGGGGTACGAGCAGTACTTC. Translated, it gives CASSARDRGYEQYF.

V is TRBV6-5 and J is TRBJ1-1, with D tentatively TRBD1 (5 bases). This CDR3 comprises 15 residues. CDR1 and CDR2 from the germline V gene are MNHEY and SVGAGI. Trimming cost V 0 bases and J 0 bases, with 8 bases left between them. Written as DNA, the CDR3 is TGTGCCAGCAGTTACTCGAGGGGCCTGAACACTGAAGCTTTCTTT. Translation: CASSYSRGLNTEAFF.

The chain links TRBV10-3 to TRBJ1-3, with a possible D match to TRBD1 (5 bases). Germline CDR1 ENHRY, CDR2 SYGVKD. V lost 10 bases to trimming and J lost 3 bases, with 25 bases between them. The CDR3 has 17 amino acids. CDR3 in DNA: TGTGCCAGCAGCCGAAGAGTGACAGTCAGTAATGGAAACACCATATATTTT. Translating gives CASSRRVTVSNGNTIYF.

The chain is built from TRBV14 and TRBJ2-5; 10 positions match TRBD1. V was clipped by 4 bases and J by 1 base; unmatched bases: 3. CDR3 length equals 15 residues. In germline, CDR1 is SGHDN, CDR2 FVKESK. This CDR3 is CASSPWTGGQETQYF. For the CDR3, the DNA is TGTGCCAGCAGCCCCTGGACAGGGGGCCAAGAGACCCAGTACTTC.